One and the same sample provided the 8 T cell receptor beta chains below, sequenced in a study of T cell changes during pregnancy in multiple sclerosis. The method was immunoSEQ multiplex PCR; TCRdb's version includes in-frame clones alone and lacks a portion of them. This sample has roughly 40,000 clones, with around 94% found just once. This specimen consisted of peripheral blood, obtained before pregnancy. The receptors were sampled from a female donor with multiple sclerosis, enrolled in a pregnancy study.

The CDR3 loop is CASSQHFDSNQPQHF. CDR3 DNA: TGTGCCAGCAGCCAACACTTTGATAGCAATCAGCCCCAGCATTTT. The gene calls are TRBV4-2 and TRBJ1-5; D gene unclear. This CDR3 is built from 15 residues. Germline CDR1 and CDR2: LGHNA and YNFKEQ. V was cut by 2 bases and J by 0 bases, with 8 bases left in between.

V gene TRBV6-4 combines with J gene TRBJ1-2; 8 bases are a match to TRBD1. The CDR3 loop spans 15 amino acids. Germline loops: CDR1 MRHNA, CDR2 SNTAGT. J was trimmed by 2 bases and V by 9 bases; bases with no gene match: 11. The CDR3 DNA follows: TGTGCCAGGGACTTAAAGGGACAGGAGAACTATGGCTACACCTTC. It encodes CARDLKGQENYGYTF.

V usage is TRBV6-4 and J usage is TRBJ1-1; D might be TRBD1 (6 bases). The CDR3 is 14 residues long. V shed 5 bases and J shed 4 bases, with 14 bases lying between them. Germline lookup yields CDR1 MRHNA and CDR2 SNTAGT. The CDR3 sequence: CASSPTGTLTEAFF. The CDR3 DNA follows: TGTGCCAGCAGTCCTACAGGGACGCTCACTGAAGCTTTCTTT.

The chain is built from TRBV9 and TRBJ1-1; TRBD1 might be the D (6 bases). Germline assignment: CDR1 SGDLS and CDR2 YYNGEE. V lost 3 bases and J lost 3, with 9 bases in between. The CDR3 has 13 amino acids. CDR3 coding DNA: TGTGCCAGCAGCGCCGGACAGTACACTGAAGCTTTCTTT. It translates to CASSAGQYTEAFF.

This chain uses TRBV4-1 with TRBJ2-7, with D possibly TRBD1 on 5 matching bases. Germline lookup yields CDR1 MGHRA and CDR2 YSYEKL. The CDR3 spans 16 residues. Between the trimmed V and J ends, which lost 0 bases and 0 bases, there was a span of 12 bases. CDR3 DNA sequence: TGCGCCAGCAGCCAAGATTCGGGTGACAGCTCCTACGAGCAGTACTTC. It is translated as CASSQDSGDSSYEQYF.

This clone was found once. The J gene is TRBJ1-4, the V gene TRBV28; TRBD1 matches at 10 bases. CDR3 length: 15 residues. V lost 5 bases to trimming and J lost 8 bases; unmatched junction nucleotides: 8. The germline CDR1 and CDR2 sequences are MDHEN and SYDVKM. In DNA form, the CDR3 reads TGTGCCAGCAGTCGATCCGGGACAGGGGACGAAAAACTGTTTTTT. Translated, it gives CASSRSGTGDEKLFF.

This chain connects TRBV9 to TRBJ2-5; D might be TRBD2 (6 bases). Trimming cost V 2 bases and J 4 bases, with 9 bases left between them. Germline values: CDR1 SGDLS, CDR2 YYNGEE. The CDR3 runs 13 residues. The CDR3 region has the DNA TGTGCCAGCAGCGTCCAGGGAGGAGAGACCCAGTACTTC. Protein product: CASSVQGGETQYF.

CDR3 nucleotide sequence: TGTGCCAGCAGCTTGGTAGAGCGGGAGACCCAGTACTTC. As protein: CASSLVERETQYF. The V gene is TRBV5-4, the J gene TRBJ2-5; D possibly corresponds to TRBD2 (5 bases). Germline V gene sequence: CDR1 SGHNT, CDR2 YYREEE (reference sequence). The CDR3 covers 13 residues. The V end was cut by 0 bases, the J end by 5 bases, with 8 bases between.